One sample yielded the 22 T cell receptor beta chains listed below, sequenced in a study of OX40 agonist ivuxolimab in advanced cancers. The method behind the library was the immunoSEQ multiplex PCR assay. This immuneACCESS table, as held by TCRdb, lists in-frame sequences with V and J called but not all clones. Of the missing ones, under half trace to an unresolved V gene in checked studies; the others have no known cause. The sample profile shows about 61,000 clones; around four fifths of them were found once. The ten largest account for 3.4% of the sample. The sample was CD4+ or CD8+ T cells sorted from blood, taken in a trial of the OX40 agonist ivuxolimab. These receptors were collected from an adult with an advanced solid tumor such as melanoma, head and neck, liver or kidney cancer.

The J gene is TRBJ2-3, the V gene TRBV5-6; 9 bases align to TRBD2. The CDR3 spans 16 residues. CDR1 and CDR2 from the germline V gene are SGHDT and YYEEEE. J lost 6 bases, V lost 5 bases, and 13 bases had no gene match. The CDR3 coding sequence is TGTGCCAGCAGTCCCGGTGGCGGGGGGGCGTCGGATACGCAGTATTTT. This sequence encodes CASSPGGGGASDTQYF.

This clone occurred a few times. The chain joins TRBV11-3 to TRBJ1-1; no reliable D call. The ends were cut back, 5 bases at V and 6 bases at J, with 16 bases in the middle. CDR3 size: 14 residues. CDR1 is SGHNT, CDR2 YENEEA, per germline. CDR3 DNA sequence: TGTGCCAGCAGCCTCAACCTGGATACTGCTGAAGCTTTCTTT. It translates to CASSLNLDTAEAFF.

This chain uses TRBV5-1 with TRBJ1-2; tentatively, D is TRBD1 (6 bases). This CDR3 contains 14 residues. Trimming removed 6 bases from V and 8 bases from J, with 20 bases in between. The germline gives CDR1 SGHRS, CDR2 YFSETQ. DNA for the CDR3: TGCGCCAGCAATACTCCAGGGGCCGGTGGGGGCTACACCTTC. It specifies CASNTPGAGGGYTF.

The chain employs TRBV2 and TRBJ2-3, with 10 bases matching TRBD1. With V trimmed by 7 bases and J by 2 bases, 6 bases remained unmatched. Per germline, CDR1 SNHLY and CDR2 FYNNEI. The CDR3 consists of 15 residues. CDR3 nucleotide sequence: TGTGCCAGCACCGAGGACAGGGGGTTCACAGATACGCAGTATTTT. It encodes CASTEDRGFTDTQYF.

The chain couples TRBV5-1 to TRBJ1-5; D possibly corresponds to TRBD1 (6 bases). The V gene's germline CDR1 is SGHRS and CDR2 YFSETQ. V gave up 4 bases and J gave up 1 base, with 12 bases separating them. The CDR3 covers 15 residues. CDR3 sequence (DNA): TGCGCCAGCAGCCCCACAGGGTACAGCAATCAGCCCCAGCATTTT. Translation: CASSPTGYSNQPQHF.

In this sample, this clone turned up a few times. The V and J genes are TRBV18 and TRBJ1-6; 7 bases align to TRBD1. Unmatched junction bases numbered 5, after V lost 3 bases and J lost 6 bases. Germline V gene lookup returns CDR1 KGHSH and CDR2 LQKENI. The CDR3 is 15 residues long. The CDR3 protein is CASSPGTATNSPLHF. CDR3 coding DNA: TGTGCCAGCTCACCGGGGACAGCTACTAATTCACCCCTCCACTTT.

Remarks on this clone: A single base separates this from a much larger clone, so it may be a read error. This chain links TRBV7-9 with TRBJ2-7, with D perhaps matching TRBD1 (6 bases). The CDR3 runs 14 residues. CDR1 SEHNR and CDR2 FQNEAQ come from the germline V gene (reference sequence). CDR3 DNA: TGTGCCAACAGCTTAGCCCAGGGGCCCTACGAGCAGTACTTC. Translation gives CANSLAQGPYEQYF.

The rearrangement uses TRBV28 and TRBJ2-2; no clear D. The length of the CDR3 is 11 residues. Trimming took off 5 bases at V and 7 bases at J, with 5 bases between the two ends. Germline V gene data show CDR1 as MDHEN and CDR2 as SYDVKM. CDR3 protein: CASSLYGELFF. CDR3 bases: TGTGCCAGCAGTCTCTACGGGGAGCTGTTTTTT.

This clone was seen a few times. The rearrangement uses TRBV7-2 and TRBJ2-2; 9 bases are a match to TRBD2. Per the germline V gene, CDR1 is SGHTA and CDR2 is FQGNSA. Unmatched junction bases numbered 9, after V lost 5 bases and J lost 5 bases. The CDR3 runs 16 residues. CDR3 in amino acids: CASSRLAGLKTGELFF. The CDR3 DNA follows: TGTGCCAGCAGCAGGCTAGCGGGATTAAAGACCGGGGAGCTGTTTTTT. The whole variable domain, remainder taken from reference TRBV7-2 and TRBJ2-2, is GAGVSQSPSNKVTEKGKDVELRCDPISGHTALYWYRQSLGQGLEFLIYFQGNSAPDKSGLPSDRFSAERTGGSVSTLTIQRTQQEDSAVYLCASSRLAGLKTGELFFGEGSRLTVL.

This clone was recorded only once. This chain uses TRBV6-5 with TRBJ1-4; D remains ambiguous. V was shortened by 2 bases and J by 5 bases, with 12 bases between the two germline ends. CDR3 length: 15 residues. Germline CDR1 MNHEY, CDR2 SVGAGI. The CDR3 region is CASSYTRRENEKLFF. The CDR3 DNA reads TGTGCCAGCAGTTACACCAGGAGGGAGAATGAAAAACTGTTTTTT.

The table lists this clone with a count of one. The J gene is TRBJ2-7, the V gene TRBV30; D gene unclear. Germline V gene data show CDR1 as GTSNPN and CDR2 as SVGIG (reference sequence). V lost 1 base and J lost 3, with 7 bases in between. This CDR3 region has 12 residues. This chain's CDR3 is CAWSGLGYEQYF. The CDR3 region has the DNA TGTGCCTGGAGTGGGCTGGGCTACGAGCAGTACTTC.

The chain joins TRBV6-5 to TRBJ2-2; a weak D match, TRBD2 (5 bases). CDR3 size: 15 residues. Germline V CDR1 and CDR2: MNHEY, SVGAGI. V lost 3 bases and J lost 2, with 10 bases in between. CDR3 sequence reads: CASSYRGGNTGELFF. As DNA, the CDR3 is TGTGCCAGCAGTTATCGGGGTGGCAACACCGGGGAGCTGTTTTTT.

This chain links TRBV30 with TRBJ2-5; TRBD2 aligns across 8 bases. The CDR3 runs 15 residues. V shed 3 bases, J shed 3 bases, and the junction held 9 bases outside the gene matches. Germline values: CDR1 GTSNPN, CDR2 SVGIG (reference sequence). The CDR3, as DNA: TGTGCCTGGAGACCCGGGGGGGTTCCTGAAGAGACCCAGTACTTC. This sequence encodes CAWRPGGVPEETQYF.

This clone has only a few counts. This chain links TRBV11-3 with TRBJ2-1; D gene ambiguous. The germline V and J ends were trimmed by 5 bases and 5 bases, with 13 bases remaining between them. This CDR3 spans 14 amino acids. Germline CDR1 and CDR2: SGHNT and YENEEA. The CDR3 reads CASSPFDTHNEQFF. For the CDR3, the DNA is TGTGCCAGCAGCCCCTTTGACACGCACAATGAGCAGTTCTTC.

This sequence joins TRBV10-1 and TRBJ2-4; D not certain. CDR1 is WNHNN, CDR2 SYGVQD, per germline (reference sequence). Trimming took 8 bases from V and 0 from J, leaving 11 bases between them. This CDR3 region has 14 residues. The CDR3 nucleotides read TGCGCCAGCGAGACACCTATAGCCAAAAACATTCAGTACTTC. Its protein product is CASETPIAKNIQYF.

The J gene is TRBJ2-3, the V gene TRBV11-3; D unclear. The CDR3 contains 13 residues. Per the germline V gene, CDR1 is SGHNT and CDR2 is YENEEA. The V end was cut by 6 bases, the J end by 4 bases, with 11 bases between. The CDR3 nucleotides are TGTGCCAGCAGTGTAGGGATCGCAGATACGCAGTATTTT. Translated, it gives CASSVGIADTQYF.

The chain uses TRBV5-1 and TRBJ1-1, with a weak D call TRBD1 (6 bases). CDR1 and CDR2 (germline): SGHRS, YFSETQ. The CDR3 loop spans 15 amino acids. Trimming took off 5 bases at V and 4 bases at J, with 18 bases between the two ends. CDR3 coding DNA: TGCGCCAGCAGTCTAAGAGGGGGTGGCGGCACTGAAGCTTTCTTT. Its protein product is CASSLRGGGGTEAFF.

V usage is TRBV10-2 and J usage is TRBJ2-7; either TRBD1 or TRBD2 may fit D (5 bases each). V was clipped by 6 bases and J by 9 bases, with 18 bases between them. Germline V gene sequence: CDR1 WSHSY, CDR2 SAAADI. This CDR3 region has 13 residues. The CDR3 sequence is CASRDSLGVGQYF. CDR3 DNA sequence: TGCGCCAGCAGGGACTCCCTGGGGGTAGGGCAGTACTTC.

The chain uses TRBV9 and TRBJ1-2; a weak D match, TRBD1 (6 bases). CDR1 SGDLS and CDR2 YYNGEE come from the germline V gene. The CDR3 has 13 amino acids. Trimming removed 0 bases at V and 7 bases at J, with 10 bases between. As DNA, the CDR3 is TGTGCCAGCAGCGTAGGGGACAATCTTGGCTACACCTTC. It is translated as CASSVGDNLGYTF.

This chain uses TRBV5-1 with TRBJ2-2; TRBD1 matches at 9 bases. CDR1 is SGHRS and CDR2 is YFSETQ in the germline V gene. The CDR3 has 15 amino acids. V lost 8 bases and J lost 7; bases outside the gene matches: 12. The CDR3 DNA sequence: TGCGCCAGTGACCCTACAGGGGGCAGGAGCGGGGAGCTGTTTTTT. Translating it yields CASDPTGGRSGELFF.

This sequence joins TRBV28 and TRBJ1-3; TRBD1 matches at 8 bases. Germline values: CDR1 MDHEN, CDR2 SYDVKM. This CDR3 is built from 16 residues. V trimming: 4 bases; J trimming: 2 bases; junction bases outside the gene matches: 7. The CDR3 reads CASSSATGATGNTIYF. CDR3 DNA sequence: TGTGCCAGCAGTTCGGCGACAGGGGCAACTGGAAACACCATATATTTT.

Here the CDR3 reads CASSLREVDTNEKLFF. Here the CDR3 DNA reads TGTGCCAGCAGCTTAAGGGAAGTAGACACTAATGAAAAACTGTTTTTT. The chain links TRBV11-2 to TRBJ1-4; no definite D call. The CDR3 loop spans 16 amino acids. Trimming pared 2 bases from V and 2 bases from J, leaving 12 bases between. Germline V lookup: CDR1 SGHAT, CDR2 FQNNGV.